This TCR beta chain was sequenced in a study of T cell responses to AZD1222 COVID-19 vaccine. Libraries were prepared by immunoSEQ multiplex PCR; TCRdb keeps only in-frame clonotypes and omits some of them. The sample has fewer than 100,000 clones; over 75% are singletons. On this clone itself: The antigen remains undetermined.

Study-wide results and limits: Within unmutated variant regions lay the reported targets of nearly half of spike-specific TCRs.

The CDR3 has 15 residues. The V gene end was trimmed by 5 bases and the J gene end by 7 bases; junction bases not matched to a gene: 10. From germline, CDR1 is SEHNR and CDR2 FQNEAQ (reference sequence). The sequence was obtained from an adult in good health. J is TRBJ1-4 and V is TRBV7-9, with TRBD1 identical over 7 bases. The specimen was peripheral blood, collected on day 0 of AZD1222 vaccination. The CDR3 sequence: CASSPSTGMVEKLFF. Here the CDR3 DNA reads TGTGCCAGCAGCCCCTCGACAGGGATGGTTGAAAAACTGTTTTTT.